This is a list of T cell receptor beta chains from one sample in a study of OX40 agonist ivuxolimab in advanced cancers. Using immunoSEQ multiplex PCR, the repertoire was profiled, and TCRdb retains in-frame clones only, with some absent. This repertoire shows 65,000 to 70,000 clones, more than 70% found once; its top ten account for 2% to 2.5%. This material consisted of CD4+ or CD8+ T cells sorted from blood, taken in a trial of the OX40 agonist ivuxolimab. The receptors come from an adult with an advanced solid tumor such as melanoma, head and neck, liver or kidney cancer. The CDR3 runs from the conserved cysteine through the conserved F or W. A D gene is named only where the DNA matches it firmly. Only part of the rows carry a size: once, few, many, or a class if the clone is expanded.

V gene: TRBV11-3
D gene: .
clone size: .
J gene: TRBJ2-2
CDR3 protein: CASSLDLKGELFF
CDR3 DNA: TGTGCCAGCAGCTTAGACCTCAAAGGGGAGCTGTTTTTT

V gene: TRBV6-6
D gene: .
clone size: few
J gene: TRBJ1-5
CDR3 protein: CASTLDRSSNQPQHF
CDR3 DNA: TGTGCCAGCACCTTAGACAGATCTAGCAATCAGCCCCAGCATTTT

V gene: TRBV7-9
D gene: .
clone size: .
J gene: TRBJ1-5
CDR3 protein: CASSSPKSNQPQHF
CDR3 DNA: TGTGCCAGCAGCTCCCCTAAAAGCAATCAGCCCCAGCATTTT

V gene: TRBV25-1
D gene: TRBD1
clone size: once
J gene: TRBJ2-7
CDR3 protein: CASTRNRGPTSEQYF
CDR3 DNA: TGTGCCAGCACCCGAAACAGGGGGCCCACCAGCGAGCAGTACTTC

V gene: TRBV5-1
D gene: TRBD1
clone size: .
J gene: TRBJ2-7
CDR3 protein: CASSFQGVEEQYF
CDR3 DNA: TGCGCCAGCAGCTTTCAGGGGGTCGAGGAGCAGTACTTC

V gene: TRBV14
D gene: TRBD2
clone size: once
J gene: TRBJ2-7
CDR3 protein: CASSKQLAGGYEQYF
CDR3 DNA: TGTGCCAGCAGCAAGCAACTAGCGGGAGGGTACGAGCAGTACTTC

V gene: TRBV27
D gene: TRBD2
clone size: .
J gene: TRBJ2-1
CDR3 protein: CASSPRGGSINEQFF
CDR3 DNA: TGTGCCAGCAGCCCCCGTGGCGGGAGCATCAATGAGCAGTTCTTC

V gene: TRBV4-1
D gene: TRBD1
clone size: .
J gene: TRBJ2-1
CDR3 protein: CASSQAGTRDSHNEQFF
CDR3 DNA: TGCGCCAGCAGCCAAGCCGGGACCCGGGACAGCCACAATGAGCAGTTCTTC

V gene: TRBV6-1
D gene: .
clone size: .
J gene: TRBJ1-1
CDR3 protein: CASKVPLNTEAFF
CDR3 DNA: TGTGCCAGCAAGGTACCACTGAACACTGAAGCTTTCTTT

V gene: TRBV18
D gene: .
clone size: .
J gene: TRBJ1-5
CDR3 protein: CASSPPNHSNQPQHF
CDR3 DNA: TGTGCCAGCTCACCACCGAATCATAGCAATCAGCCCCAGCATTTT

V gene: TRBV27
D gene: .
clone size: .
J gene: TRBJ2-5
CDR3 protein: CASRPGAKETQYF
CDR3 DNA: TGTGCCAGCAGACCAGGCGCTAAAGAGACCCAGTACTTC

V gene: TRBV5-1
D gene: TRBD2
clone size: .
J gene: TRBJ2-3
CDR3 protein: CASSLRGLAGGDTQYF
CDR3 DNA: TGCGCCAGCAGCTTACGGGGACTAGCGGGGGGAGATACGCAGTATTTT

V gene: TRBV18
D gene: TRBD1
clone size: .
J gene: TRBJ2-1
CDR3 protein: CASSPSLRGQGGNEQFF
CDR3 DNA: TGTGCCAGCTCACCAAGCCTGAGGGGACAGGGAGGGAATGAGCAGTTCTTC

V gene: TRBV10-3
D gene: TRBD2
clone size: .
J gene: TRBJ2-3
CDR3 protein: CAIRGLAGNTDTQYF
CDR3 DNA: TGTGCCATCAGGGGACTAGCCGGGAACACAGATACGCAGTATTTT

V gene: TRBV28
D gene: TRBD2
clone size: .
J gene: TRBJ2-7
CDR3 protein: CASTPAGREGSYEQYF
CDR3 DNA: TGTGCCAGCACCCCGGCGGGGCGGGAGGGCTCCTACGAGCAGTACTTC

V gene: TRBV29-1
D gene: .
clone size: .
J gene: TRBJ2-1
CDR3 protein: CSVAEGAVQFF
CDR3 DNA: TGCAGCGTTGCGGAGGGGGCCGTTCAGTTCTTC

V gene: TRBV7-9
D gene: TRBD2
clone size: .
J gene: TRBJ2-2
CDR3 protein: CASSLSNSGRARNTGELFF
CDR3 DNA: TGTGCCAGCAGCTTAAGTAATAGCGGGAGGGCGCGGAACACCGGGGAGCTGTTTTTT

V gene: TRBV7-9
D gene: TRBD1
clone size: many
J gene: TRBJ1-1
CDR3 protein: CASSTQGRNTEAFF
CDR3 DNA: TGTGCCAGCAGCACACAGGGGAGGAACACTGAAGCTTTCTTT

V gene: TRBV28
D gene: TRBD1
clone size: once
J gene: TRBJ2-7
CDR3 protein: CASTDRGTGEQYF
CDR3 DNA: TGTGCCAGCACCGACAGGGGGACGGGTGAGCAGTACTTC

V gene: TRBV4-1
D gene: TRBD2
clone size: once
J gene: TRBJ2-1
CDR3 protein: CASSQAGLAGGYNEQFF
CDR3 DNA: TGCGCCAGCAGCCAGGCGGGACTAGCGGGGGGGTACAATGAGCAGTTCTTC

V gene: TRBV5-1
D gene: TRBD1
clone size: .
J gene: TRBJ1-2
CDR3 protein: CASSLNRGYGYTF
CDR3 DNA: TGCGCCAGCAGCTTGAACAGGGGCTATGGCTACACCTTC

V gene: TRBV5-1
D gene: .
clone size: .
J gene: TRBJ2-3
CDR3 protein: CASSLGQLTIDTQYF
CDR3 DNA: TGCGCCAGCAGCTTGGGCCAGCTCACGATAGATACGCAGTATTTT

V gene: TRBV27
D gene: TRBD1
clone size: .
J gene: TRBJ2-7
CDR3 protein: CASSFTGTGGEQYF
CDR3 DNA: TGTGCCAGCAGTTTCACCGGGACAGGGGGCGAGCAGTACTTC

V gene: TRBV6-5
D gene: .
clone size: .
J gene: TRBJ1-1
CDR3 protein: CASSYYPPPGNTEAFF
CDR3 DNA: TGTGCCAGCAGTTACTATCCCCCGCCAGGGAACACTGAAGCTTTCTTT

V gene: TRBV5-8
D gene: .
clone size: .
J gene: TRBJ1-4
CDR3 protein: CASRSQRGATNEKLFF
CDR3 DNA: TGTGCCAGCAGGTCCCAGCGAGGGGCAACTAATGAAAAACTGTTTTTT

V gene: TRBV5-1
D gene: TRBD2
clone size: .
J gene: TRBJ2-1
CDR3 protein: CASSLPAGTYNEQFF
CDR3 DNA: TGCGCCAGCAGCTTACCAGCGGGGACGTACAATGAGCAGTTCTTC

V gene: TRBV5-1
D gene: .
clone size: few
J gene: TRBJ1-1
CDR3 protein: CASSGEMNTEAFF
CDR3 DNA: TGCGCCAGCAGCGGGGAGATGAACACTGAAGCTTTCTTT

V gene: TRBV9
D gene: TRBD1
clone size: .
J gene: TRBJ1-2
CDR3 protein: CASSGDREQIYGYTF
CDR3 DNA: TGTGCCAGCAGCGGAGACAGGGAGCAAATCTATGGCTACACCTTC

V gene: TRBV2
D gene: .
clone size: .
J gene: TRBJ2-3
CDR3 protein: CASGVAGQTDTQYF
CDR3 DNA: TGTGCCAGCGGGGTTGCGGGGCAGACAGATACGCAGTATTTT

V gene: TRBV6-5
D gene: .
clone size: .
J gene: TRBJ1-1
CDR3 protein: CASSYRSQGGSAFF
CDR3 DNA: TGTGCCAGCAGTTACCGGTCCCAGGGAGGTTCGGCTTTCTTT

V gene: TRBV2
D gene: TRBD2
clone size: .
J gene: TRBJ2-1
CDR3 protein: CASSGTMINEQFF
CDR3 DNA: TGTGCCAGCAGCGGGACTATGATCAATGAGCAGTTCTTC

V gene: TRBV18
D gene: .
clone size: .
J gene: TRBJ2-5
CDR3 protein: CASSPRGPETQYF
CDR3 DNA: TGTGCCAGCTCACCCAGGGGCCCAGAGACCCAGTACTTC

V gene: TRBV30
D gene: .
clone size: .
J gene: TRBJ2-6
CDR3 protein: CAWGTTGANVLTF
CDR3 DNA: TGTGCCTGGGGCACCACTGGGGCCAACGTCCTGACTTTC

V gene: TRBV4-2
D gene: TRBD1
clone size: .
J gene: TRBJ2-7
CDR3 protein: CASSQGGTGGSYEQYF
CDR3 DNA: TGTGCCAGCAGCCAAGGGGGGACAGGGGGTTCCTACGAGCAGTACTTC

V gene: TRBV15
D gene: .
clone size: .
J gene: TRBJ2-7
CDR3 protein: CATSRDYGVSEQYF
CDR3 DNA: TGTGCCACCAGCAGAGATTACGGGGTTAGCGAGCAGTACTTC

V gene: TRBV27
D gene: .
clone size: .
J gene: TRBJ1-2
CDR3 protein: CASMGRGPYGYTF
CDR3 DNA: TGTGCCAGCATGGGTAGGGGCCCCTATGGCTACACCTTC

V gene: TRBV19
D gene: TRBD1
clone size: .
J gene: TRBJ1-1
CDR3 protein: CASNPQGGEAFF
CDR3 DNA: TGTGCCAGTAACCCACAGGGGGGGGAAGCTTTCTTT

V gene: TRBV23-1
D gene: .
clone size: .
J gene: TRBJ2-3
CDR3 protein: CASSQSKEYCTDTQYF
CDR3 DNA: TGCGCCAGCAGTCAATCGAAGGAATACTGCACAGATACGCAGTATTTT

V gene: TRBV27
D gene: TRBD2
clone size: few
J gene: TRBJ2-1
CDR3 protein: CASSSPGSGRAYNEQFF
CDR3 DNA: TGTGCCAGCAGTTCCCCCGGTAGCGGGAGGGCGTACAATGAGCAGTTCTTC

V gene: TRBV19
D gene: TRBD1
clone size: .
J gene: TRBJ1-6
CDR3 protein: CATGTGGTTGSPLHF
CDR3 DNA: TGTGCCACCGGGACAGGCGGAACGACGGGTTCACCCCTCCACTTT

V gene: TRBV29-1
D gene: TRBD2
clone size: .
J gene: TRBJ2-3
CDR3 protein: CSARTSGGITDTQYF
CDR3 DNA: TGCAGCGCAAGAACTAGCGGGGGAATCACAGATACGCAGTATTTT

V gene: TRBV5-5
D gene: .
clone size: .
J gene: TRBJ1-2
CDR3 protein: CASSRGGGNYGYTF
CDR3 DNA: TGTGCCAGCAGCCGGGGTGGGGGCAACTATGGCTACACCTTC